This T cell receptor (beta chain) was observed in a study of blood T cell repertoires in COVID-19. Study-wide background: Samples came from the United States, Italy and Spain, spanning acute and convalescent COVID-19.

The V segment lost 5 bases and the J segment 3 bases; nucleotides outside the gene matches: 11. Germline lookup yields CDR1 SEHNR and CDR2 FQNEAQ (reference sequence). The CDR3 totals 16 residues. In the study's own analysis: The assay estimated nucleated cells by amplifying reference gene primers. Only in-frame clones appear in the TCRdb table, and some are missing; sequencing was by immunoSEQ multiplex PCR. That table is the source of V, J and clone size, and D and trimming were worked out from the DNA. The table has under 250,000 clones, 70% to 85% seen once; the top ten hold approximately 10%. The TCR sequence derives from a man aged 45-65 years with active or convalescent COVID-19. This chain links TRBV7-9 with TRBJ2-3, with 7 bases matching TRBD2. Source material: peripheral blood. The CDR3 bases are TGTGCCAGCAGCCCCCCTTGGCGGGAGAAGACAGATACGCAGTATTTT. Amino acids: CASSPPWREKTDTQYF.